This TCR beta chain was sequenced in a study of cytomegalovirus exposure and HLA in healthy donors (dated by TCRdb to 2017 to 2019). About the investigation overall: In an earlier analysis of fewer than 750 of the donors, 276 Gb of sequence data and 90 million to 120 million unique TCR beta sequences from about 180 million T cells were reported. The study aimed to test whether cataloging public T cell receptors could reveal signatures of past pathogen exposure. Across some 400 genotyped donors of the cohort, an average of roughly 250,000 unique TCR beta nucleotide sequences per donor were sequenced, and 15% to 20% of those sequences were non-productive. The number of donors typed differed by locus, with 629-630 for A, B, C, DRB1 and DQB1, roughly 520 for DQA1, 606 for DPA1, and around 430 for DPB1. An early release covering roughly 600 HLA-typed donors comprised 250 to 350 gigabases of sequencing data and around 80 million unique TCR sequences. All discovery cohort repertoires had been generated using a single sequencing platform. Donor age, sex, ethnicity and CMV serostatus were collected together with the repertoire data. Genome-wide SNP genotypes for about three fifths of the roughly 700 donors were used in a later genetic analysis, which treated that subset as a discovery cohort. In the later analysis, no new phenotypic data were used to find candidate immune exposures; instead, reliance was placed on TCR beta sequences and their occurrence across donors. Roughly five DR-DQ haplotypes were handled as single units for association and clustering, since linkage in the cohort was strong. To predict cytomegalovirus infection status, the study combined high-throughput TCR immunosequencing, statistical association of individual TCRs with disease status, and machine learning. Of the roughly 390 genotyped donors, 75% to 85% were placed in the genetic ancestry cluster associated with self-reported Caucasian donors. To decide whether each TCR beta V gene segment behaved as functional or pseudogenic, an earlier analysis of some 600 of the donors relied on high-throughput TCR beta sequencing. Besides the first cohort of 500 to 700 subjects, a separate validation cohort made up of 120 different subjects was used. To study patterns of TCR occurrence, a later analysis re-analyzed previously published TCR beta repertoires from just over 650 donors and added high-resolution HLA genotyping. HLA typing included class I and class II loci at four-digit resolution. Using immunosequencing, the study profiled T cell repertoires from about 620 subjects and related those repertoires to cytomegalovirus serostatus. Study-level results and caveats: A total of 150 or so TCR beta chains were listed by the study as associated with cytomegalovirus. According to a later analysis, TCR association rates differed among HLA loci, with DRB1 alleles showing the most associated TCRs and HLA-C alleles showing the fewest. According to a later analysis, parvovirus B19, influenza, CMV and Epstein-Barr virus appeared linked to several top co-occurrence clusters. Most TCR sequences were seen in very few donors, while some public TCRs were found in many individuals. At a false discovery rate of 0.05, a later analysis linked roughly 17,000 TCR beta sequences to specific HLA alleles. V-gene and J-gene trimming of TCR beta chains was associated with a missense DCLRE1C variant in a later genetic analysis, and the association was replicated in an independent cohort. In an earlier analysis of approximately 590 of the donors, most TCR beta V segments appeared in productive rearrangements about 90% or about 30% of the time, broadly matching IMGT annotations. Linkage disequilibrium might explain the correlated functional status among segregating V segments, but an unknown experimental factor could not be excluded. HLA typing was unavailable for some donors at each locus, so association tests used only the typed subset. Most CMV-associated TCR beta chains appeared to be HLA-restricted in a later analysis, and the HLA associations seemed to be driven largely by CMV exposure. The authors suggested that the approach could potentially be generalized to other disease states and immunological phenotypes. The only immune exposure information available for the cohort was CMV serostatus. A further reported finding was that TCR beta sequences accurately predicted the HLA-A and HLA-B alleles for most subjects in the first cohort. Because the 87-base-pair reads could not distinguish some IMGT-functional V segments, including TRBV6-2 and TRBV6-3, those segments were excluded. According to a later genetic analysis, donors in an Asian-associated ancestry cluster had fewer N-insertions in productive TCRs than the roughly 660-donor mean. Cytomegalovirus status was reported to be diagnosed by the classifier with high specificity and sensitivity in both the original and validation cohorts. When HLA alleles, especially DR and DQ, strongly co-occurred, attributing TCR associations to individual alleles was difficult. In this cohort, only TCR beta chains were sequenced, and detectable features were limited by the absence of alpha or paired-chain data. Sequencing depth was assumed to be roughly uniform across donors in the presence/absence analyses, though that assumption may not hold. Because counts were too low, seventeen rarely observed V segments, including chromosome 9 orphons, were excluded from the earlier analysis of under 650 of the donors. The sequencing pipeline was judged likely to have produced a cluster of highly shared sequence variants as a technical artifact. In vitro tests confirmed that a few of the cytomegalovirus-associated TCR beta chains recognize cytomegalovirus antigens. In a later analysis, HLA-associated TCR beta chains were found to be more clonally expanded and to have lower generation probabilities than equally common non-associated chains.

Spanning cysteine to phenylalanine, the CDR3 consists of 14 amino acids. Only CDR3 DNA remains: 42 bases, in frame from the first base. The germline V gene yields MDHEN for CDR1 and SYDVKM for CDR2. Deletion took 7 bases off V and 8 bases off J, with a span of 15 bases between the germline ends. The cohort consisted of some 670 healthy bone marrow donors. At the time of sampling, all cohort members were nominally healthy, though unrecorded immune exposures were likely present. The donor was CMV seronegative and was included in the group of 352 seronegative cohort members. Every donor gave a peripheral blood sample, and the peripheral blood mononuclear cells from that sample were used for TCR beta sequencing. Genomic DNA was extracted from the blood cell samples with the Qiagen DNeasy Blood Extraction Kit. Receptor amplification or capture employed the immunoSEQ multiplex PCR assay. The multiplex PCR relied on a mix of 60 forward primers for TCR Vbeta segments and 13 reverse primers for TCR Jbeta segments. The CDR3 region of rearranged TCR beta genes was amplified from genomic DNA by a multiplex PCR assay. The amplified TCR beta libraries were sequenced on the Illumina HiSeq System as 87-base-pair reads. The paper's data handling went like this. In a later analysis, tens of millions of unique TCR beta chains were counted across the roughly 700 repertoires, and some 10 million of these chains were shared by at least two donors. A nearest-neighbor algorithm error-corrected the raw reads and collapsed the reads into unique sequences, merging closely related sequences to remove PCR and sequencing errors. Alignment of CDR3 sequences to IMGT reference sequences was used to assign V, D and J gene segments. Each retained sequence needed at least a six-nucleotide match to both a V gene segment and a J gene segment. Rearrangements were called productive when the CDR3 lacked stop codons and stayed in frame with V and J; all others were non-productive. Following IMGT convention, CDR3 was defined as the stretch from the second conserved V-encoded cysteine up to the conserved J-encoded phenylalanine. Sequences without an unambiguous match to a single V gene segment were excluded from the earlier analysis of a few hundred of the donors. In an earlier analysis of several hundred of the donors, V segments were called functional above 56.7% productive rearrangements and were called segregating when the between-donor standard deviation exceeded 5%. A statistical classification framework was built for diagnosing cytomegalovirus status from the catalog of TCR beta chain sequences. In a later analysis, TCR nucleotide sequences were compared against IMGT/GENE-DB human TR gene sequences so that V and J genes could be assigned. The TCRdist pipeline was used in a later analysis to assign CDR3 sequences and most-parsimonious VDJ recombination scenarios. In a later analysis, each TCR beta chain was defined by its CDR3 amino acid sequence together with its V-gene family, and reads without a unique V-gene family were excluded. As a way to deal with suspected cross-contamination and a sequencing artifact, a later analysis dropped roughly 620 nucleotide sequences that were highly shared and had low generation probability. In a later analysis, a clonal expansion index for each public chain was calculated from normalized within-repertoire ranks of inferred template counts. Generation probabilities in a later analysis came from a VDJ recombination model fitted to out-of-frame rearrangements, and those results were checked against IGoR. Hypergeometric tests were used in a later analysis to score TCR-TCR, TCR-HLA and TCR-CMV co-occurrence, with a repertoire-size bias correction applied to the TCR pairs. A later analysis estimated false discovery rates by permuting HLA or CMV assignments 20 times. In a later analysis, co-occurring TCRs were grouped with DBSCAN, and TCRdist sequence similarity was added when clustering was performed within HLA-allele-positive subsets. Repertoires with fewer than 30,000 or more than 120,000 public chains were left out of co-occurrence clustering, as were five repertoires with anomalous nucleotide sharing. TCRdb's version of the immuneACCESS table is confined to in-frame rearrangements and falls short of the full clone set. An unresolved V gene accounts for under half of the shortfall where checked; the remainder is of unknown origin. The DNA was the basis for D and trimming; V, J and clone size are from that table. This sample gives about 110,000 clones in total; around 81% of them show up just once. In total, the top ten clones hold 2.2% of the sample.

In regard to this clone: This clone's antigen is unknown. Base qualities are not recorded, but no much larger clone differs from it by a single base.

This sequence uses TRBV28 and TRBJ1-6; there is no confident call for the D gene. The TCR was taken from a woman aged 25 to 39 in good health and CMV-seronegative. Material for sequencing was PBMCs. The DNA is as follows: TGTGCCAGCAACGAACCCGGGGATTATTCACCCCTCCACTTT. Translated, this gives CASNEPGDYSPLHF. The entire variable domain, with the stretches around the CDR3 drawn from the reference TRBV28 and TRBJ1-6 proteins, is DVKVTQSSRYLVKRTGEKVFLECVQDMDHENMFWYRQDPGLGLRLIYFSYDVKMKEKGDIPEGYSVSREKKERFSLILESASTNQTSMYLCASNEPGDYSPLHFGNGTRLTVT.